Listed below are T cell receptor beta chains from one sample, sequenced in a study of technical replicates of blood from a handful of donors. Produced via immunoSEQ multiplex PCR; TCRdb's table is partial and in-frame only. The data show tens of thousands of clones, around nine tenths seen once. Sequences were obtained from PBMCs. The origin of the receptors is a human donor in good health. Some clones in this sample may be carry-over from other donors' samples. Both conserved end residues are part of each CDR3. D genes are given only for firm matches. Rows may omit the clone size; those that give it use once, few, many or a size class.

clone size	J gene	V gene	CDR3 length	D gene	CDR3 DNA	CDR3 protein
NA	TRBJ1-1	TRBV23-1	13	NA	TGCGCCAGCAGAGAATCGAGGAACACTGAAGCTTTCTTT	CASRESRNTEAFF
NA	TRBJ2-1	TRBV6-6	13	TRBD2	TGTGCCAGCAGTTTGACTAGCGGGAGATTTCTGTTCTTC	CASSLTSGRFLFF
once	TRBJ1-2	TRBV2	14	TRBD1	TGTGCCAGCAGATTCAGGCAAGAGGGGGCAGGCTACACCTTC	CASRFRQEGAGYTF
once	TRBJ1-6	TRBV28	16	TRBD1	TGTGCCAGCAGGCAAACCGGGACAGGGCTAAATTCACCCCTCCACTTT	CASRQTGTGLNSPLHF
NA	TRBJ2-1	TRBV19	14	NA	TGTGCCAGTAAGGTAGCGGCGGCGTCTAATGAGCAGTTCTTC	CASKVAAASNEQFF
NA	TRBJ2-5	TRBV6-6	14	NA	TGTGCCAGCAGTTACGGAGGGGGGGTCGAGACCCAGTACTTC	CASSYGGGVETQYF
NA	TRBJ2-7	TRBV7-2	15	NA	TGTGCCAGCAGTTACTACAGTGGACAGTCCTACGAGCAGTACTTC	CASSYYSGQSYEQYF
NA	TRBJ1-1	TRBV7-9	14	NA	TGTGCCAGCAGCTGGGAGGGCGCGAACACTGAAGCTTTCTTT	CASSWEGANTEAFF
few	TRBJ1-2	TRBV4-3	15	TRBD1	TGCGCCAGCAGCCAAGAGGCCGGGACAGGGATAGGCTACACCTTC	CASSQEAGTGIGYTF
NA	TRBJ1-2	TRBV6-5	13	NA	TGTGCCAGCAATCGCGGTTTCGGCTATGGCTACACCTTC	CASNRGFGYGYTF
NA	TRBJ1-1	TRBV29-1	14	TRBD1	TGCAGCGTTGAAGAAGGGGGCCGGGGCACTGAAGCTTTCTTT	CSVEEGGRGTEAFF
NA	TRBJ1-1	TRBV11-2	14	NA	TGTGCCAGCAGCTTTCATACGGGGGACACTGAAGCTTTCTTT	CASSFHTGDTEAFF
NA	TRBJ1-2	TRBV7-8	15	TRBD1	TGTGCCAGCAGCCTATACAGGGGAGCCAACTATGGCTACACCTTC	CASSLYRGANYGYTF
NA	TRBJ1-1	TRBV11-2	14	NA	TGTGCCAGCAGCTTAGGCCCCCGGGAGGGCCGCGCTTTCTTT	CASSLGPREGRAFF
NA	TRBJ1-1	TRBV4-2	15	TRBD1	TGTGCCAGCAGCTGGGGGACAGGAGGAAACACTGAAGCTTTCTTT	CASSWGTGGNTEAFF
NA	TRBJ2-5	TRBV2	12	TRBD2	TGTGCCGGGCAGCGGGAGAAAGAGACCCAGTACTTC	CAGQREKETQYF
NA	TRBJ2-1	TRBV6-5	13	TRBD2	TGTGCCAGCGGAAAAAAGCGGGATTGGGAGCAGTTCTTC	CASGKKRDWEQFF
NA	TRBJ1-3	TRBV15	15	NA	TGTGCCACCAGCAGAAGAGGGGGCTCTGGAAACACCATATATTTT	CATSRRGGSGNTIYF
NA	TRBJ2-3	TRBV19	14	TRBD1	TGTGCCAGTAGAAGGGGGCAAGGGATACATACGCAGTATTTT	CASRRGQGIHTQYF
NA	TRBJ2-5	TRBV7-6	17	TRBD1	TGTGCCAGCAGCTTTATCATTCTGGGGACAGCCGAAGAGACCCAGTACTTC	CASSFIILGTAEETQYF
NA	TRBJ2-7	TRBV5-6	14	TRBD1	TGTGCCAGCAGCTTAATCCAGGGGGCCCGCGAGCAGTACTTC	CASSLIQGAREQYF
NA	TRBJ1-5	TRBV4-2	15	NA	TGTGCCAGCAGCCCTACGGGGGATAGCAATCAGCCCCAGCATTTT	CASSPTGDSNQPQHF
few	TRBJ2-1	TRBV5-1	14	TRBD1	TGCGCCAGCAGCTTGGGAGACAGGGTCAATGAGCAGTTCTTC	CASSLGDRVNEQFF
NA	TRBJ2-6	TRBV7-2	16	NA	TGTGCCAGCAGCTTAGGTCCAGGGGCCGGGGCCAACGTCCTGACTTTC	CASSLGPGAGANVLTF
once	TRBJ2-1	TRBV27	14	TRBD2	TGTGCCAGCAGTTCCCTACTAGCGGCCAATGAGCAGTTCTTC	CASSSLLAANEQFF
few	TRBJ1-6	TRBV7-9	15	TRBD1	TGTGCCAGCAGCTTAGAACAGGGGCTTAATTCACCCCTCCACTTT	CASSLEQGLNSPLHF
NA	TRBJ1-2	TRBV29-1	16	TRBD1	TGCAGCGTTAGTTCTCCGGGACAGGGGGCGGAGAGTGGCTACACCTTC	CSVSSPGQGAESGYTF
once	TRBJ1-1	TRBV14	16	NA	TGTGCCAGCAGCCAGGTCACAGGGCAAATGAACACTGAAGCTTTCTTT	CASSQVTGQMNTEAFF
NA	TRBJ2-1	TRBV7-3	16	TRBD1	TGTGCCAGCAGCTTAAAACAGGGGGTCTCCTACAATGAGCAGTTCTTC	CASSLKQGVSYNEQFF